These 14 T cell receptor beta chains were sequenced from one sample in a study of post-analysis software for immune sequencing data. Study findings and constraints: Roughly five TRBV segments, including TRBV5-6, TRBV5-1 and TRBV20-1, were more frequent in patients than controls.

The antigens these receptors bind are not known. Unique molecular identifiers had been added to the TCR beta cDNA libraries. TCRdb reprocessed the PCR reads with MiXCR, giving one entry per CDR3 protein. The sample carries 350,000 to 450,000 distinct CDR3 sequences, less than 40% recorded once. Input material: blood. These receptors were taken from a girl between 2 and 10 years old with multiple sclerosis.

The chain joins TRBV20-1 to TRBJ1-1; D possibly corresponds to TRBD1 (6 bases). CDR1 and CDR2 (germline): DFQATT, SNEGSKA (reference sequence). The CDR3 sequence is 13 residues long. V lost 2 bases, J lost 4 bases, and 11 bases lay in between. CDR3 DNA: TGCAGTGCTAGAACCAGGGGCGCCACTGAAGCTTTCTTT. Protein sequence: CSARTRGATEAFF.

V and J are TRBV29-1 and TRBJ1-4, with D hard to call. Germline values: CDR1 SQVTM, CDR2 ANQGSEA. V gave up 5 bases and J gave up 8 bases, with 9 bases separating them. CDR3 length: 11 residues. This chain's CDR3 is CSVKGLEKLFF. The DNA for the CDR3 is TGCAGCGTTAAAGGGCTGGAAAAACTGTTTTTT.

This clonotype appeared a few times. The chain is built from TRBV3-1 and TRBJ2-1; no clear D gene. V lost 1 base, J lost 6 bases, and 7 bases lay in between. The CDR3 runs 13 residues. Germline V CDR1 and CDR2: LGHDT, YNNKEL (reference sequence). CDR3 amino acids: CASSQADSNEQFF. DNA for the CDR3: TGTGCCAGCAGCCAAGCGGATAGCAATGAGCAGTTCTTC.

The CDR3 region is CSVAKSDTQYF. In DNA form, the CDR3 reads TGCAGCGTTGCCAAATCAGATACGCAGTATTTT. This chain links TRBV29-1 with TRBJ2-3; D unresolved. Germline values: CDR1 SQVTM, CDR2 ANQGSEA. Between the trimmed V and J ends, which lost 4 bases and 4 bases, there was a span of 6 bases. The CDR3 is 11 residues long.

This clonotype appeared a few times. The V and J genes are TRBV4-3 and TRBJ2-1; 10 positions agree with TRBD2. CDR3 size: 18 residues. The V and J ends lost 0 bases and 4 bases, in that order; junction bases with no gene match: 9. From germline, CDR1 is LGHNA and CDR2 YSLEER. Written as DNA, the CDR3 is TGCGCCAGCAGCCAAGATTTAGACGGACTAGCGGTGTACAATGAGCAGTTCTTC. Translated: CASSQDLDGLAVYNEQFF.

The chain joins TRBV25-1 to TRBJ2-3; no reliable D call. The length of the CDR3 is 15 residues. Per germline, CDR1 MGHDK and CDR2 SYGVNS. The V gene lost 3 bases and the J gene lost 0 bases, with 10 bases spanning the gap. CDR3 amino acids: CASSEVASSTDTQYF. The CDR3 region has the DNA TGTGCCAGCAGTGAGGTTGCTTCTAGCACAGATACGCAGTATTTT.

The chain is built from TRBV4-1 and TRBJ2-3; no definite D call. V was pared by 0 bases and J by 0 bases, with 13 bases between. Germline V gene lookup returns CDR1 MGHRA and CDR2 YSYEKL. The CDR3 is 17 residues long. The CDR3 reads CASSQDNLGYSTDTQYF. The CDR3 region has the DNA TGCGCCAGCAGCCAAGATAACCTAGGGTATAGCACAGATACGCAGTATTTT.

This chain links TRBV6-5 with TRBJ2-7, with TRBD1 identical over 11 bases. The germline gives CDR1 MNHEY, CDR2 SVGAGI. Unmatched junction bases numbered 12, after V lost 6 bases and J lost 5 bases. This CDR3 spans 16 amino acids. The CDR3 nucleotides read TGTGCCAGCAGCTCATACCGGGACAGGGGGTCCCACGAGCAGTACTTC. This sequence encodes CASSSYRDRGSHEQYF.

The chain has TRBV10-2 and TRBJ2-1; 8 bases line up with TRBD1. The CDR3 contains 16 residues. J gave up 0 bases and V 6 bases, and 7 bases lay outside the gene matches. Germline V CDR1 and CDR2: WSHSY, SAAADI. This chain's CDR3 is CASRTRTGSSYNEQFF. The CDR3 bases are TGCGCCAGCAGAACCCGGACAGGGAGCTCCTACAATGAGCAGTTCTTC.

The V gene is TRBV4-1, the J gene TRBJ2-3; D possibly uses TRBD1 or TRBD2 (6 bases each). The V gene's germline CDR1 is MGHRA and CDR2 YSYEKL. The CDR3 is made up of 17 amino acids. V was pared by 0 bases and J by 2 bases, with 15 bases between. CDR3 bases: TGCGCCAGCAGCCAAGATGGGGGGCCTTCCCTCACAGATACGCAGTATTTT. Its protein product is CASSQDGGPSLTDTQYF.

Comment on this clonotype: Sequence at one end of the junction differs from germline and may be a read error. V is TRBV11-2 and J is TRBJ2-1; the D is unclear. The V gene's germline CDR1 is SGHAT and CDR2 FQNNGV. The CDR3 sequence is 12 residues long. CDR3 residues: CVSSDLSGEQFF. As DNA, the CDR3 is TGTGTCAGCTCCGATCTAAGTGGTGAGCAGTTCTTC.

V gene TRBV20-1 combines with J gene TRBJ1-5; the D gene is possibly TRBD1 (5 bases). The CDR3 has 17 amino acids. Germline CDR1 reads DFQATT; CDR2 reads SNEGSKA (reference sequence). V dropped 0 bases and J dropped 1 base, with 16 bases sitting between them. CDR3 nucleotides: TGCAGTGCTAGAGATCCGGGGGTCCTGGGGAGCAATCAGCCCCAGCATTTT. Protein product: CSARDPGVLGSNQPQHF.

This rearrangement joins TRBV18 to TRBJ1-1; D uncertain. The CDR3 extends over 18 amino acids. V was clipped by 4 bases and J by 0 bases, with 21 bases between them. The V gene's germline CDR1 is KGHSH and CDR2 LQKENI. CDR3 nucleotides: TGTGCCAGCTCACTTCAAGGTATAAGCCCAGACTTGAACACTGAAGCTTTCTTT. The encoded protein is CASSLQGISPDLNTEAFF.

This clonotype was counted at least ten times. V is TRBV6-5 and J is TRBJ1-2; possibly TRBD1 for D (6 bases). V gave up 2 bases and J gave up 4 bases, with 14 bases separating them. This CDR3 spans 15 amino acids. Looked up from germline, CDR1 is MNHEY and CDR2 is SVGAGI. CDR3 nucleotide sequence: TGTGCCAGCAGTTACCAGGGGCGGAAATCCTATGGCTACACCTTC. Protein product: CASSYQGRKSYGYTF.